This T cell receptor (beta chain) was identified in a study of blood T cell repertoires in COVID-19. The overall study: Italy, Spain and the United States were the sources of the convalescent and acute COVID-19 samples. Nucleic acid was either cDNA or gDNA, and it came from T cells, B-cell-depleted T cells, or PBMCs.

The germline gives CDR1 MDHEN, CDR2 SYDVKM. The CDR3 spans 13 residues. V gave up 8 bases and J gave up 4 bases, with 15 bases separating them. The assay was immunoSEQ multiplex PCR, and TCRdb's table has in-frame clones only and misses some. This table holds roughly 150,000 clones, less than 90% found once. Participants spanned ages about 18 to 100 years and resided in over 20 US areas. The study counted Cohort 3 donors as recovered given two negative PCRs, clearance, or symptom resolution. This TCR was recovered from a woman aged 50 to 60 who had recovered from COVID-19. The sample consisted of PBMCs or T cells enriched from blood (not recorded which). This sequence joins TRBV28 and TRBJ2-7, with D possibly TRBD1 on 6 matching bases. The CDR3 loop is CASEDSDLYEQYF. The CDR3 DNA reads TGTGCCAGCGAGGACAGCGACTTATACGAGCAGTACTTC.